The 12 T cell receptor beta chains listed next were all sequenced from one sample in a study of blood T cells in healthy people across ages. A second PCR, run for about 6 to 11 cycles, used a sample-barcoded 5' primer plus a J-beta primer mix. TCRdb redid the calling of the 5' RACE reads with MiXCR, one entry per CDR3 protein. The sample holds almost 800,000 distinct CDR3 sequences, 58% seen once. Sequencing was carried out using blood. All receptors derive from a young man in good health.

In this sample, this clonotype turned up once. The chain joins TRBV6-5 to TRBJ1-2; 8 nucleotides line up with TRBD1. Germline V CDR1 and CDR2: MNHEY, SVGAGI. The CDR3 totals 14 residues. After removal of 7 bases from V and 5 bases from J, the junction contained 9 bases not matched to a gene. The CDR3 DNA is TGTGCCAGCAATCCGGGACAGGCCCTATATGGCTACACCTTC. It encodes CASNPGQALYGYTF.

As concerns this clonotype: Being one base from a much bigger clone, this may be a read error. The chain links TRBV5-1 to TRBJ2-7; 7 nucleotides agree with TRBD1. Germline V gene data show CDR1 as SGHRS and CDR2 as YFSETQ. The CDR3 has 14 amino acids. CDR3 region: CAGSSGTALYEQYF. DNA for the CDR3: TGCGCCGGCAGCTCCGGGACAGCCCTGTACGAGCAGTACTTC. The whole variable domain, remainder taken from reference TRBV5-1 and TRBJ2-7, is KAGVTQTPRYLIKTRGQQVTLSCSPISGHRSVSWYQQTPGQGLQFLFEYFSETQRNKGNFPGRFSGRQFSNSRSEMNVSTLELGDSALYLCAGSSGTALYEQYFGPGTRLTVT.

J is TRBJ2-1 and V is TRBV5-1; no firm D call. The CDR3 contains 16 residues. Trimming removed 0 bases at V and 0 bases at J, with 10 bases between. Germline CDR1 SGHRS, CDR2 YFSETQ. This CDR3 reads CASSLANGPSYNEQFF. The CDR3 DNA is TGCGCCAGCAGCTTGGCCAACGGCCCCTCCTACAATGAGCAGTTCTTC.

The rearrangement uses TRBV3-1 and TRBJ2-5; no definite D call. The CDR3 covers 17 residues. The germline V and J ends were trimmed by 1 base and 5 bases, with 20 bases remaining between them. CDR1 and CDR2 from the germline V gene are LGHDT and YNNKEL (reference sequence). CDR3 protein: CASSQAWRLPPAETQYF. The CDR3, as DNA: TGTGCCAGCAGCCAAGCATGGCGACTCCCCCCGGCGGAGACCCAGTACTTC.

The V and J genes are TRBV4-3 and TRBJ2-5; the D gene is possibly TRBD2 (6 bases). Trimming left V 0 bases short and J 5 bases short, with 16 bases between. The length of the CDR3 is 16 residues. The germline gives CDR1 LGHNA, CDR2 YSLEER. Written as DNA, the CDR3 is TGCGCCAGCAGCCAAGATGGGAAGGACGGGGGTGAGACCCAGTACTTC. This translates into CASSQDGKDGGETQYF.

The J gene is TRBJ2-1, the V gene TRBV29-1, with 8 bases matching TRBD2. This CDR3 is 15 amino acids long. CDR1 SQVTM and CDR2 ANQGSEA come from the germline V gene. Losses at the gene ends were 7 bases for V and 7 bases for J; bases not matched to a gene: 15. The CDR3 coding sequence is TGCAGCGCTGCCCCCTCGGGACTAGGGGCGAATGAGCAGTTCTTC. As protein: CSAAPSGLGANEQFF.

This chain links TRBV7-2 with TRBJ2-7, with D hard to call. The germline CDR1 and CDR2 sequences are SGHTA and FQGNSA. Trimming left V 10 bases short and J 4 bases short, with 17 bases between. The CDR3 spans 13 residues. This chain's CDR3 is CATGTGNLYEQYF. The CDR3 nucleotides are TGTGCCACCGGCACCGGAAACCTGTACGAGCAGTACTTC.

To note about this clonotype: The conserved final phenylalanine or tryptophan is absent from the CDR3, which likely points to a read error. The DNA is left out, because the CDR3 cannot be placed on it with certainty; the CDR3 is given as TCRdb lists it. The gene calls are TRBV7-2 and TRBJ2-5; TRBD1 was called by the table and not checked on the DNA. The CDR3 comprises 17 residues, both ends counted. The germline gives CDR1 SGHTA, CDR2 FQGNSA. The CDR3 region is CASSLVEQGGYDYTFGS.

The rearrangement joins TRBV20-1 to TRBJ2-5; 12 bases align to TRBD2. This CDR3 comprises 14 residues. Germline CDR1 DFQATT, CDR2 SNEGSKA (reference sequence). The V gene end was trimmed by 3 bases and the J gene end by 5 bases; junction bases not matched to a gene: 4. The CDR3 reads CSASRLAGVETQYF. In DNA, the CDR3 is TGCAGTGCTAGTCGACTAGCGGGAGTGGAGACCCAGTACTTC.

V is TRBV6-6 and J is TRBJ2-1; 12 bases match TRBD2. V shed 6 bases and J 5 bases; nucleotides not matched to a gene: 5. The CDR3 consists of 15 residues. Looked up from germline, CDR1 is MNHNY and CDR2 is SVGAGI (reference sequence). The CDR3 nucleotides are TGTGCCAGCAGGGACCTAGCGGGGGGGCACAATGAGCAGTTCTTC. Protein sequence: CASRDLAGGHNEQFF.

This chain joins TRBV20-1 and TRBJ1-4; a possible D gene is TRBD1 (5 bases). The germline V gene has CDR1 DFQATT and CDR2 SNEGSKA (reference sequence). The CDR3 sequence is 14 residues long. V shed 0 bases and J shed 8 bases, with 13 bases lying between them. The chain's CDR3 is CSAREWRGYEKLFF. For the CDR3, the DNA is TGCAGTGCTAGAGAGTGGAGGGGTTACGAAAAACTGTTTTTT.

This clonotype was counted ten times or more. This chain links TRBV5-6 with TRBJ2-3, with D unclear. CDR1 and CDR2 from the germline V gene are SGHDT and YYEEEE. The CDR3 has 16 residues. Trimming stripped 6 bases from V and 2 bases from J, with 19 bases between. In DNA, the CDR3 is TGTGCCAGCACCTTCTCTGTTAACTACATCACAGATACGCAGTATTTT. This encodes CASTFSVNYITDTQYF.